A selection of T cell receptor beta chains follows, all from one sample in a study of cytomegalovirus exposure and HLA in healthy donors. Using immunoSEQ multiplex PCR, the repertoire was profiled, and TCRdb retains in-frame clones only, with some absent. The repertoire holds around 130,000 clones, with 81% as singletons. Source material: PBMCs. The receptors derive from a woman aged 40 to 55 in good health and CMV-seropositive. The CDR3 runs from the conserved cysteine through the conserved F or W. D genes are given only for firm matches. Only part of the rows carry a size: once, few, many, or a class if the clone is expanded.

J | length | D | size | V | CDR3 | DNA
TRBJ1-1 | 13 | TRBD1 | NA | TRBV10-3 | CAISVDRVAEAFF | TGTGCCATCAGTGTGGACAGGGTTGCTGAAGCTTTCTTT
TRBJ1-5 | 18 | TRBD1 | NA | TRBV18 | CASSPRGQGSGGNQPQHF | TGTGCCAGCTCACCACGGGGACAGGGTTCGGGTGGCAATCAGCCCCAGCATTTT
TRBJ2-7 | 13 | NA | NA | TRBV5-6 | CASSLDRTYEQYF | TGTGCCAGCAGCTTGGACAGGACCTACGAGCAGTACTTC
TRBJ1-1 | 16 | TRBD1 | few | TRBV7-3 | CASLESTGQGNTEAFF | TGTGCCAGCTTGGAGTCGACAGGACAGGGGAACACTGAAGCTTTCTTT
TRBJ2-1 | 14 | TRBD1 | NA | TRBV10-3 | CAINRGTGDNEQFF | TGTGCCATCAACAGAGGGACAGGTGACAATGAGCAGTTCTTC
TRBJ2-7 | 14 | TRBD1 | NA | TRBV5-4 | CASSWGQGSYEQYF | TGTGCCAGCAGCTGGGGACAGGGTTCCTACGAGCAGTACTTC
TRBJ1-5 | 16 | TRBD1 | once | TRBV28 | CASTPPTGARNQPQHF | TGTGCCAGCACCCCCCCGACAGGGGCGCGCAATCAGCCCCAGCATTTT
TRBJ2-7 | 15 | NA | NA | TRBV11-2 | CASSLVGSTGYEQYF | TGTGCCAGCAGCTTAGTTGGGAGCACTGGCTACGAGCAGTACTTC
TRBJ2-7 | 14 | TRBD2 | NA | TRBV27 | CASSWGDYSYEQYF | TGTGCCAGCAGTTGGGGGGACTACTCCTACGAGCAGTACTTC
TRBJ1-6 | 15 | NA | NA | TRBV4-3 | CASSQDVSGNSPLHF | TGCGCCAGCAGCCAAGATGTCAGCGGGAATTCACCCCTCCACTTT
TRBJ1-5 | 15 | NA | NA | TRBV19 | CASSIDRTRTEPQHF | TGTGCCAGTAGTATAGATAGGACAAGGACGGAGCCCCAGCATTTT
TRBJ1-5 | 15 | NA | NA | TRBV21-1 | CASTEGQDRNQPQHF | TGTGCCAGCACCGAGGGACAGGACCGCAATCAGCCCCAGCATTTT
TRBJ2-1 | 15 | TRBD2 | medium-sized | TRBV7-2 | CASRTRGSGGNEQFF | TGTGCCAGCAGGACCCGGGGTAGCGGGGGAAATGAGCAGTTCTTC
TRBJ2-1 | 11 | TRBD2 | NA | TRBV20-1 | CSAWTSFEQFF | TGCAGTGCCTGGACTAGCTTTGAGCAGTTCTTC
TRBJ1-1 | 13 | NA | NA | TRBV5-1 | CASSLSGVTEAFF | TGCGCCAGCAGCTTGAGCGGGGTAACTGAAGCTTTCTTT
TRBJ2-2 | 15 | TRBD1 | NA | TRBV10-3 | CAIPGTESNTGELFF | TGTGCCATCCCCGGGACAGAATCGAACACCGGGGAGCTGTTTTTT
TRBJ2-5 | 17 | TRBD2 | NA | TRBV29-1 | CSVLTGTSGRAVETQYF | TGCAGCGTACTTACCGGGACTAGCGGGAGGGCCGTGGAGACCCAGTACTTC
TRBJ2-2 | 16 | TRBD1 | NA | TRBV4-1 | CASSQGGQGITGELFF | TGCGCCAGCAGCCAAGGGGGACAGGGCATTACCGGGGAGCTGTTTTTT
TRBJ1-4 | 15 | NA | once | TRBV9 | CASSVEGLANEKLFF | TGTGCCAGCAGCGTAGAGGGGTTGGCTAATGAAAAACTGTTTTTT
TRBJ1-1 | 15 | TRBD1 | NA | TRBV18 | CASSPSEQGASEAFF | TGTGCCAGCTCACCTTCTGAACAGGGGGCATCTGAAGCTTTCTTT
TRBJ2-7 | 14 | NA | NA | TRBV9 | CASSPEVGVDEQYF | TGTGCCAGCAGCCCAGAGGTAGGGGTCGACGAGCAGTACTTC
TRBJ2-2 | 15 | NA | NA | TRBV9 | CASSPRGVNTGELFF | TGTGCCAGCAGCCCCCGCGGTGTTAACACCGGGGAGCTGTTTTTT
TRBJ2-7 | 16 | NA | NA | TRBV27 | CASSPSMGEASYEQYF | TGTGCCAGCAGTCCCTCGATGGGGGAGGCCTCCTACGAGCAGTACTTC
TRBJ2-3 | 16 | TRBD2 | NA | TRBV11-2 | CASSPTAGSSTDTQYF | TGTGCCAGCAGCCCCACAGCGGGGTCTAGCACAGATACGCAGTATTTT
TRBJ1-2 | 15 | NA | few | TRBV5-1 | CASSLDSGGFYGYTF | TGCGCCAGCAGCTTGGACAGTGGAGGCTTCTATGGCTACACCTTC
TRBJ2-7 | 21 | TRBD1 | NA | TRBV10-3 | CAISEGQGVVGLAGISYEQYF | TGTGCCATCAGTGAGGGACAGGGGGTTGTCGGGTTAGCGGGGATAAGCTACGAGCAGTACTTC
TRBJ2-7 | 15 | TRBD2 | NA | TRBV6-6 | CASSNPTSGRYEQYF | TGTGCCAGCAGTAACCCGACTAGCGGGAGATACGAGCAGTACTTC
TRBJ2-5 | 14 | TRBD1 | NA | TRBV5-8 | CASSPGQGRETQYF | TGTGCCAGCAGCCCGGGACAGGGGAGAGAGACCCAGTACTTC